This T cell receptor beta chain came from a study of blood T cells in healthy people across ages. To note about this clonotype: Its antigen is not identified.

Study outcomes and limitations: The donors' CMV status was not determined, possibly confounding changes in expanded clonotypes. Diversity of TCR beta correlated strongly with naive T cell percentage.

Primed by a sample-barcoded 5' primer and a J-beta primer mix, a second PCR proceeded for 7 to 11 cycles. Researchers report that a template-switch adaptor with 12 random nucleotides tagged each cDNA molecule. TCRdb reprocessed the 5' RACE reads with MiXCR, giving one entry per CDR3 protein. The sample consists of just over 1 million distinct CDR3 sequences, more than 40% of them appearing once. Peripheral blood from each donor was collected in a volume of 9.5 to 10 milliliters. Sequenced sample: blood. The receptor was isolated from a woman aged 60-75 years in good health.

CDR3 coding DNA: TGTGCCTGGGCAGTTAAATCGGACGAGCAGTACTTC. Its protein product is CAWAVKSDEQYF. The V and J genes are TRBV30 and TRBJ2-4; D not resolved. The better agreement between TRBJ2-7 and the DNA end casts doubt on the J call. CDR1 and CDR2 (germline): GTSNPN, SVGIG (reference sequence). The CDR3 runs to 12 residues.